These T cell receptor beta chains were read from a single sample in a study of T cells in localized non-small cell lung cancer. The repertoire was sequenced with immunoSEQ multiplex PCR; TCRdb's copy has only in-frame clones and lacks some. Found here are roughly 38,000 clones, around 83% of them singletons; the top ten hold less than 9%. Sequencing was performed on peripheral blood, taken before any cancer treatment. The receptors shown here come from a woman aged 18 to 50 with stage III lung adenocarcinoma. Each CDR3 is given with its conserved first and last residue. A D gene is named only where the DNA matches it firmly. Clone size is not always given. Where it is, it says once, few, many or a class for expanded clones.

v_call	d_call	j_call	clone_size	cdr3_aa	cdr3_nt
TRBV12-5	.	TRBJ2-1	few	CASGTGGSYNEQFF	TGTGCTAGTGGGACAGGCGGCTCCTACAATGAGCAGTTCTTC
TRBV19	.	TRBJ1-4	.	CASVGRRGGEKLFF	TGTGCCAGCGTAGGACGTCGTGGTGGCGAAAAACTGTTTTTT
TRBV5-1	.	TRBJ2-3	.	CASRLSRNRDTQYF	TGCGCCAGCAGACTTTCGAGGAACCGAGATACGCAGTATTTT
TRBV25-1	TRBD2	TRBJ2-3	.	CATETHITGGAFTDTQYF	TGTGCCACCGAAACCCATATAACCGGGGGGGCCTTCACAGATACGCAGTATTTT
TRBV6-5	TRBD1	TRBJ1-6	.	CASTTGNNSPLHF	TGTGCCAGCACGACAGGGAACAATTCACCCCTCCACTTT
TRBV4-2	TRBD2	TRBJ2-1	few	CASSLLAGVANEQFF	TGTGCCAGCAGCCTCCTAGCGGGGGTCGCCAATGAGCAGTTCTTC
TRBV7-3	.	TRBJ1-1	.	CASSYLGGTEAFF	TGTGCCAGCAGCTACTTAGGGGGGACTGAAGCTTTCTTT
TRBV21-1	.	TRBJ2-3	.	CARRSPSTDTQYF	TGTGCCAGGAGATCCCCTAGCACAGATACGCAGTATTTT
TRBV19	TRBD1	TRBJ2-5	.	CASSIGQGMETQYF	TGTGCCAGTAGTATAGGACAGGGCATGGAGACCCAGTACTTC
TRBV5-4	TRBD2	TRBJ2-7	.	CASSWGTSGGSYEQYF	TGTGCCAGCAGCTGGGGAACTAGCGGGGGCTCCTACGAGCAGTACTTC
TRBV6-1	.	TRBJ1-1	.	CASRTGVVVTEAFF	TGTGCCAGCAGGACAGGTGTCGTGGTAACTGAAGCTTTCTTT
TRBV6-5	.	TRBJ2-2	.	CASRGPGLNTGELFF	TGTGCCAGCAGGGGGCCGGGACTCAACACCGGGGAGCTGTTTTTT
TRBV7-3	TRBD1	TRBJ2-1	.	CATGTGSYNEQFF	TGTGCCACCGGGACAGGCTCCTACAATGAGCAGTTCTTC
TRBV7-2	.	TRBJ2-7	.	CASSLGTETYEQYF	TGTGCCAGCAGCTTAGGGACGGAAACCTACGAGCAGTACTTC
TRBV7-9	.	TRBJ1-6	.	CASSLGQVDSPLHF	TGTGCCAGCAGCTTAGGACAGGTAGACTCACCCCTCCACTTT
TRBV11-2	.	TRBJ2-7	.	CASSPRRGDEQYF	TGTGCCAGCAGCCCCAGGCGGGGAGACGAGCAGTACTTC
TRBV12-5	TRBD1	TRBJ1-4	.	CASGLVRQGARSNEKLFF	TGTGCTAGTGGTTTGGTAAGACAGGGGGCGCGATCTAATGAAAAACTGTTTTTT
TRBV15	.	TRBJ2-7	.	CATSRDWAGSYEQYF	TGTGCCACCAGCAGAGATTGGGCAGGGAGTTACGAGCAGTACTTC
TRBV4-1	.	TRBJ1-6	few	CASSQGKDTNSPLHF	TGCGCCAGCAGCCAAGGAAAGGACACAAATTCACCCCTCCACTTT
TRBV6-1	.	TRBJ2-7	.	CASSELQESPYEQYF	TGTGCCAGCAGTGAACTACAAGAAAGTCCCTACGAGCAGTACTTC
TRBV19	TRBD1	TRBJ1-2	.	CASSTRQGARSYGYTF	TGTGCCAGTAGTACCAGACAGGGGGCGCGGAGCTATGGCTACACCTTC
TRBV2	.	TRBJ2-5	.	CASSDSETQYF	TGTGCCAGCAGTGACAGTGAGACCCAGTACTTC
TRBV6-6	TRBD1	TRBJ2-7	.	CASSYTGQGLYEQYF	TGTGCCAGCAGTTACACGGGACAGGGGCTCTACGAGCAGTACTTC